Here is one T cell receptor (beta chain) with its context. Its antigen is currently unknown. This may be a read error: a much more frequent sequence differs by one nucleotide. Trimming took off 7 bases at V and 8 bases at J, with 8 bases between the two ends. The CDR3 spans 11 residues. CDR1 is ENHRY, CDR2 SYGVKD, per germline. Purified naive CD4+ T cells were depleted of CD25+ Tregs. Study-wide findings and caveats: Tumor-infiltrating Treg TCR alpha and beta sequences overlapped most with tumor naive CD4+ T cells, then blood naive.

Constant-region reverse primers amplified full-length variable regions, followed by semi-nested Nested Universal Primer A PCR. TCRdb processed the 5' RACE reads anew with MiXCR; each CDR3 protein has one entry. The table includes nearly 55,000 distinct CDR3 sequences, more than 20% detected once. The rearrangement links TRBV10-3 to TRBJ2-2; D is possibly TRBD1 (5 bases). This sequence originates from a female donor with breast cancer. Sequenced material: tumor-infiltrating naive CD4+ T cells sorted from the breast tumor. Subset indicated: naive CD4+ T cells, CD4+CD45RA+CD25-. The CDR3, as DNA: TGTGCCATCAAGGGGAAAGGGGAGCTGTTTTTT. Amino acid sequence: CAIKGKGELFF.